These T cell receptor beta chains were read from a single sample in a study of blood T cell repertoires in COVID-19. Sequenced by immunoSEQ multiplex PCR; TCRdb stores in-frame clones only, minus some. This table holds tens of thousands of clones, almost 90% found once. The material sequenced was peripheral blood. The receptor set was obtained from a human donor in a cohort sampled during active COVID-19. CDR3s include the opening cysteine and the closing phenylalanine or tryptophan.

j_call	v_call	cdr3_aa
TRBJ2-5	TRBV3-1/TRBV3-2	CASSSTEETQYF
TRBJ1-1	TRBV29-1	CSVELGARDTEAFF
TRBJ2-5	TRBV2	CASSRDSGGRQETQYF
TRBJ2-5	TRBV5-4	CASSSTGGVQETQYF
TRBJ2-4	TRBV7-2	CASSLVHLNLAKNIQYF
TRBJ1-2	TRBV10-3	CAIFGQGALTNYGYTF
TRBJ1-5	TRBV19	CASVTGQSNQPQHF
TRBJ2-1	TRBV27	CASSSPGQWNEQFF
TRBJ1-2	TRBV7-2	CASSSSFQASPDGYTF
TRBJ1-1	TRBV19	CASGGGGQLWTEAFF
TRBJ2-3	TRBV20-1	CSAAVSWSQYF
TRBJ1-2	TRBV4-1	CASSQEWPGGNLRGYTF
TRBJ2-2	TRBV5-1	CASSLVLLAGAAGELFF
TRBJ2-5	TRBV6-2/TRBV6-3	CASSYGQETQYF
TRBJ1-5	TRBV2	CASSVQGLNQPQHF
TRBJ1-4	TRBV15	CATSRGGNNNEKLFF
TRBJ1-6	TRBV19	CASSIRQGFSPLHF
TRBJ2-2	TRBV7-2	CASVRTSGGNTGELFF
TRBJ2-5	TRBV7-9	CVATSGGPFGETQYF
TRBJ2-5	TRBV3-1/TRBV3-2	CASSQMVEAGETQYF
TRBJ2-7	TRBV4-1	CASSHETGSYEQYF
TRBJ2-3	TRBV7-8	CASSPAGLAGDMFTDTQYF
TRBJ1-2	TRBV6-5	CASSPQGAIGYTF
TRBJ1-1	TRBV6-2/TRBV6-3	CASSLTAGQGAEAFF
TRBJ2-3	TRBV3-1/TRBV3-2	CASSPDGVEDTQYF
TRBJ1-4	TRBV19	CASRLGTTTNEKLFF
TRBJ2-3	TRBV4-2	CASSQVTGLAGSTDTQYF
TRBJ2-3	TRBV14	CASSPPGHLSFAQYF
TRBJ1-2	TRBV3-1/TRBV3-2	CASRQGQDYGYTF
TRBJ2-1	TRBV7-2	CASSLDLGSAVEQFF
TRBJ2-7	TRBV28	CASSSSPYEQYF
TRBJ1-2	TRBV12-3/TRBV12-4	CASSPGNYGYTF
TRBJ2-2	TRBV7-3	CASSLSPGPRRELFF
TRBJ1-5	TRBV19	CASSRQGELYQPQHF
TRBJ1-2	TRBV4-3	CASSQALQVNYGYTF
TRBJ1-2	TRBV6-5	CASSPFRGRARGYTF
TRBJ1-2	TRBV7-6	CASSRLQGDSKGYTF
TRBJ2-2	TRBV5-1	CASSFLDGQGGGELFF
TRBJ1-3	TRBV6-6	CASSWIQGAGGNTIYF
TRBJ1-5	TRBV7-9	CASSLGRRVHQPQHF
TRBJ2-7	TRBV6-2/TRBV6-3	CASSTTSEQYF
TRBJ2-1	TRBV5-4	CASSLSGNYNEQFF
TRBJ1-2	TRBV19	CASSIGFGEHYGYTF
TRBJ1-5	TRBV5-3	CARSLAPGQPQHF
TRBJ2-7	TRBV11-2	CASSLLAGGLYEQYF
TRBJ2-1	TRBV11-3	CASSPSPLNEQFF
TRBJ1-6	TRBV28	CASSLAGGNSPLHF
TRBJ1-5	TRBV18	CASSPVGGNQPQHF
TRBJ2-5	TRBV7-7	CASSSRRGAGIETQYF
TRBJ2-5	TRBV4-1	CASSQDGGSVGTQYF
TRBJ2-7	TRBV4-1	CASSLSYGTYEQYF
TRBJ2-3	TRBV6-2/TRBV6-3	CASSEGLAMSADTQYF